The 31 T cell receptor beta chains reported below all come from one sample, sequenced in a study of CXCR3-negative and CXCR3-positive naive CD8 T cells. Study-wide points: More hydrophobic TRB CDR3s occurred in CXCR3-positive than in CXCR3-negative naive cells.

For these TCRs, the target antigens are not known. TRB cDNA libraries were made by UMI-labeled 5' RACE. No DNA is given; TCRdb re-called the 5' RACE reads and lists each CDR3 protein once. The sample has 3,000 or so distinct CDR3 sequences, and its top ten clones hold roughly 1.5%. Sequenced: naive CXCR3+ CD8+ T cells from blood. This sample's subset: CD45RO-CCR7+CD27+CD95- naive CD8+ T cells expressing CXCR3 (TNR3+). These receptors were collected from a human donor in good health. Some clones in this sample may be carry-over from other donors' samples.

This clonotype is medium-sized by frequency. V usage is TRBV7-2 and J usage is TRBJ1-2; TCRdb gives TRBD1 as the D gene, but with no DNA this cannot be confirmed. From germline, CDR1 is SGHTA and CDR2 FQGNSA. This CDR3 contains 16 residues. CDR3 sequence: CASSLAPGQQYYGYTF.

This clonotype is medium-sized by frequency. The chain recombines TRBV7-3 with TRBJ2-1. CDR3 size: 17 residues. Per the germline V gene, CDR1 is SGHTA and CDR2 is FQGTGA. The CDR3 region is CASSLMPIGVPNNEQFF.

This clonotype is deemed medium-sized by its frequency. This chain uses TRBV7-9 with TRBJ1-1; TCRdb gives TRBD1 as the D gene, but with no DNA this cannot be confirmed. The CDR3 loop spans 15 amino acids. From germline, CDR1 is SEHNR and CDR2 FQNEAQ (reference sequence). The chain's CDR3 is CASSLGTGANTEAFF.

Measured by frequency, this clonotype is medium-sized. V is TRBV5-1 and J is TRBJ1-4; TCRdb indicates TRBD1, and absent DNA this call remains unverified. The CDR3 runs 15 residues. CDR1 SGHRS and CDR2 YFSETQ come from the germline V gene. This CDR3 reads CASSSHREAFGKLFF.

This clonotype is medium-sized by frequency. CDR3 sequence: CSVDLDRVNYGYTF. The gene calls are TRBV29-1 and TRBJ1-2; TCRdb's assignment of TRBD1 cannot be checked, as there is no DNA. The CDR3 has 14 residues. CDR1 and CDR2 from the germline V gene are SQVTM and ANQGSEA.

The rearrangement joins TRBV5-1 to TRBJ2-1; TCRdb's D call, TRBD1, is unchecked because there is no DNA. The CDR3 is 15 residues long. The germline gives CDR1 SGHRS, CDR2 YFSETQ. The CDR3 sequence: CASSGAADSYNEQFF.

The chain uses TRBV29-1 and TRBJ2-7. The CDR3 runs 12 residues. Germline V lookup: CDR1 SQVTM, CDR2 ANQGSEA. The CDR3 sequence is CSVEGDSYEQYF.

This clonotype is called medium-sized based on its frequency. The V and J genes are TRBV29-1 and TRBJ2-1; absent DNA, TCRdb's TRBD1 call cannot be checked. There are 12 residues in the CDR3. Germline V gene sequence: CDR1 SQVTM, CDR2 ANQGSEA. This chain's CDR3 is CSVETQGYGMFF.

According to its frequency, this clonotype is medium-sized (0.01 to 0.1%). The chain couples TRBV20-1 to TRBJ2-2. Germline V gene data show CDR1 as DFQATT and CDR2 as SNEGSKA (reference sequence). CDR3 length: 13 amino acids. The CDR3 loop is CSASGANTGELFF.

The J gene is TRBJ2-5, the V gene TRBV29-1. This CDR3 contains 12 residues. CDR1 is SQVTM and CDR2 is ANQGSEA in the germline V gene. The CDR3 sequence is CSVLRSQETQYF.

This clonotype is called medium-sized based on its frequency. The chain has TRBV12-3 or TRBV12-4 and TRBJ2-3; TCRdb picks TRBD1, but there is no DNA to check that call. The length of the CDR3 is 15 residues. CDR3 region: CASMGTTQGTDTQYF.

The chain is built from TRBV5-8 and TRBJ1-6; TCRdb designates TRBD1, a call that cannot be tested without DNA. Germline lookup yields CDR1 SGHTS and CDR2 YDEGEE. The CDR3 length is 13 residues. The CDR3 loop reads CASSSGGNSPLHF.

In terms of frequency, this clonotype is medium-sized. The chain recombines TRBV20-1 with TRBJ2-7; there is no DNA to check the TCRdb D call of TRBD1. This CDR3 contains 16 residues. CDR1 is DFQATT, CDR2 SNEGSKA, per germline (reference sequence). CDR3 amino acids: CSARDLTGTLSYEQYF.

CDR3 in amino acids: CASSYFSGETQYF. The chain recombines TRBV6-5 with TRBJ2-5. The germline gives CDR1 MNHEY, CDR2 SVGAGI. The CDR3 runs 13 residues.

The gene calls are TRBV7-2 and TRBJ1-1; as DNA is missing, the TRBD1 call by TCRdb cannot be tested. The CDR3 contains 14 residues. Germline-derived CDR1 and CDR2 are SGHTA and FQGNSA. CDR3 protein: CASSPLVGGTEAFF.

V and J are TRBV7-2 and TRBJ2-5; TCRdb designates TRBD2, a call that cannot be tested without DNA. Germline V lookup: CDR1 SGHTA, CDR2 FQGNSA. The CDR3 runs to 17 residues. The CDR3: CASSSPPSGGGQETQYF.

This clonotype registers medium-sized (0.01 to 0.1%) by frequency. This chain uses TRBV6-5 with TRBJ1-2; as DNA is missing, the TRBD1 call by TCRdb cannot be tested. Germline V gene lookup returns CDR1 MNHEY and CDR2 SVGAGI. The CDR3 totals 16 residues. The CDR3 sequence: CASSHPGTGKLYGYTF.

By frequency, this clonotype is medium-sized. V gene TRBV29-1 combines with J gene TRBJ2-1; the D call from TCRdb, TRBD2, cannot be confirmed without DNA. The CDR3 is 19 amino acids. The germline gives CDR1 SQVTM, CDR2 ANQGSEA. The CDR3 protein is CSVGVTSGTLVKSYNEQFF.

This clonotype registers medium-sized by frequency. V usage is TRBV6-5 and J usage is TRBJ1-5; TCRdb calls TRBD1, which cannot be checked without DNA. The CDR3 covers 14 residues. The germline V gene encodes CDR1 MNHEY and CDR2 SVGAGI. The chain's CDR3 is CASSGAGGSQPQHF.

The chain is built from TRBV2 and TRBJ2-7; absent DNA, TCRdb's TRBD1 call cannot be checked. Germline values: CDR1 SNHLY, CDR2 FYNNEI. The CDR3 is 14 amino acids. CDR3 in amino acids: CASSPGDNSYEQYF.

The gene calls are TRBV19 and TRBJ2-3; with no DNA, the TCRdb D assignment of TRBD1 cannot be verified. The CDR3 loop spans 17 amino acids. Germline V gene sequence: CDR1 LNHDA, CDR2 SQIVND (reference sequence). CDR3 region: CASSPDSSGPRADTQYF.

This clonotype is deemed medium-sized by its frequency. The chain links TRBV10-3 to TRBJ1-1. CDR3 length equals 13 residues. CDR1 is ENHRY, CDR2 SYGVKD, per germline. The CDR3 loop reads CAISDGRDPEAFF.

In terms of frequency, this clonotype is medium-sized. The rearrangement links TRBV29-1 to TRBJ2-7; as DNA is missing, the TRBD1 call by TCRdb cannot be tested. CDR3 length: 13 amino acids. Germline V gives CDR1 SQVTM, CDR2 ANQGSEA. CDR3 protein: CSVEGTGTYEQYF.

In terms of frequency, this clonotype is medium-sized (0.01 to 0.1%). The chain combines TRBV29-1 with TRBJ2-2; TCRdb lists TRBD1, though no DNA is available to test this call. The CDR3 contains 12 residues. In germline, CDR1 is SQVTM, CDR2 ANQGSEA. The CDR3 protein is CSVGTPTGELFF.

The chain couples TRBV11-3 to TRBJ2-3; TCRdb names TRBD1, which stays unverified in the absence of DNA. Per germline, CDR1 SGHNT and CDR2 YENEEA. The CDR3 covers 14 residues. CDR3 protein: CASSLVGVADTQYF.

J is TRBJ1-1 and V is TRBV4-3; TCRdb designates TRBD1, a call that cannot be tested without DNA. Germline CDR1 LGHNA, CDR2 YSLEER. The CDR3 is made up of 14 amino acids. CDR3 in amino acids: CASSHGTANTEAFF.

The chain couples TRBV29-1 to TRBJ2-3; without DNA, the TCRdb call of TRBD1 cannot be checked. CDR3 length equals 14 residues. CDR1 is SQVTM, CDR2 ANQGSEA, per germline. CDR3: CSVSGTGDTDTQYF.

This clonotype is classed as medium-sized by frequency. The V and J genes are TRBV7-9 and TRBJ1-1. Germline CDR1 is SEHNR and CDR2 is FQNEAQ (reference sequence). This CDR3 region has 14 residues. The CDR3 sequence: CASSLARVWAEAFF.

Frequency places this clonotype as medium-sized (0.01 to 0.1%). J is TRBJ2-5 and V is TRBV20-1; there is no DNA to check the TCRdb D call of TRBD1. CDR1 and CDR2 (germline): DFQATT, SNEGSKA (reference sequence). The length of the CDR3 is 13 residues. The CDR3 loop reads CSALWREEETQYF.

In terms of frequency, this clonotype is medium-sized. The CDR3 is CSVEDGPGVIHGYTF. V usage is TRBV29-1 and J usage is TRBJ1-2; checking the TCRdb D call of TRBD1 is not possible without DNA. Germline lookup yields CDR1 SQVTM and CDR2 ANQGSEA. The CDR3 runs 15 residues.

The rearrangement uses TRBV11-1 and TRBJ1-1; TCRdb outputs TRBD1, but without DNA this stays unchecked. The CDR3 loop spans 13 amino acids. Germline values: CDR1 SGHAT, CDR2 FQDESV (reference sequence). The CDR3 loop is CASSLVGAGEAFF. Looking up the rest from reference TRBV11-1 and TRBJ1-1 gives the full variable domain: EAEVAQSPRYKITEKSQAVAFWCDPISGHATLYWYRQILGQGPELLVQFQDESVVDDSQLPKDRFSAERLKGVDSTLKIQPAELGDSAMYLCASSLVGAGEAFFGQGTRLTVV.